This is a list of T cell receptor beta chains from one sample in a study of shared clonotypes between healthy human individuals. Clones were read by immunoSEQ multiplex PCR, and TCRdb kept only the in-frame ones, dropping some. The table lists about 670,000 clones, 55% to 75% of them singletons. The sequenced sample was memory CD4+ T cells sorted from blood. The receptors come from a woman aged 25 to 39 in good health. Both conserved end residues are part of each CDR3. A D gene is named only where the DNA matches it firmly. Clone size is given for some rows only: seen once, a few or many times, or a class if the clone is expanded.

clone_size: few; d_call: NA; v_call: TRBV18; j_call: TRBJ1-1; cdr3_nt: TGTGCCAGCTCACTCGAAGGGAGCACTGAAGCTTTCTTT; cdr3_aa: CASSLEGSTEAFF
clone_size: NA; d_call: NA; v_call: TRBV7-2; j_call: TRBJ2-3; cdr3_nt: TGTGCCAGCAGCATGGGATACACAGATACGCAGTATTTT; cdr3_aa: CASSMGYTDTQYF
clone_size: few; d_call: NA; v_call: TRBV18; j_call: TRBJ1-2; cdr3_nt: TGTGCCAGCTCACCGCGTGAGGAGACCTATGGCTACACCTTC; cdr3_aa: CASSPREETYGYTF
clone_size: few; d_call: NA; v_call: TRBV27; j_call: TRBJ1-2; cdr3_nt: TGTGCCACCTCGGGGGGAGACAGGTTAAACTATGGCTACACCTTC; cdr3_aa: CATSGGDRLNYGYTF
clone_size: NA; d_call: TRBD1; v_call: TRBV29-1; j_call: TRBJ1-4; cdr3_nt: TGCAGCGTTGAAGACAGGGGGACTGAAAAACTGTTTTTT; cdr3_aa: CSVEDRGTEKLFF
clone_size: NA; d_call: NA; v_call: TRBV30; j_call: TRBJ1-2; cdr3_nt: TGTGCCTGGAAGTTAGGGATCTATGGCTACACCTTC; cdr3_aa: CAWKLGIYGYTF
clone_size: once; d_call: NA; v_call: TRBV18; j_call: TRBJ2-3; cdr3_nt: TGTGCCAGCTCACCACCCTCTACCCGCGGCACAGATACGCAGTATTTT; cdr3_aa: CASSPPSTRGTDTQYF
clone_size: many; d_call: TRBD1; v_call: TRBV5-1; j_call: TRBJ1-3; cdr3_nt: TGCGCCAGCAGCTTCGGGACAGCTGGAAACACCATATATTTT; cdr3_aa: CASSFGTAGNTIYF
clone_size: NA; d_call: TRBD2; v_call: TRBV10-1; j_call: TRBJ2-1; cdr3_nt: TGCGCCAGCAGTGGTAGGACTAGCGGGTTAGTCAATGAGCAGTTCTTC; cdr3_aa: CASSGRTSGLVNEQFF
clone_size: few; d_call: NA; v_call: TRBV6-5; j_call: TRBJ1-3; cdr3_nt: TGTGCCAGCAGACAGGGATCTGGAAACACCATATATTTT; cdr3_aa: CASRQGSGNTIYF
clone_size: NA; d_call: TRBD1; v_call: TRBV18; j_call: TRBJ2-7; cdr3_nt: TGTGCCAGCTCGACGGACAGGTACTACGAGCAGTACTTC; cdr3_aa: CASSTDRYYEQYF
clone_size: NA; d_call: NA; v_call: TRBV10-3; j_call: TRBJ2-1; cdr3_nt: TGTGCCATCAGACCTTTACAGGACAGCTCCTACAATGAGCAGTTCTTC; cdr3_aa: CAIRPLQDSSYNEQFF
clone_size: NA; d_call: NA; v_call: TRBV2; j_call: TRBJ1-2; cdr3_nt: TGTGCCAGCAGCTACGGCCTGCTGGGCTACACCTTC; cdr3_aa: CASSYGLLGYTF
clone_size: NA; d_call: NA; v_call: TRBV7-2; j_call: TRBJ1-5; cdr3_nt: TGTGCCAGCAGCTTAGATTTTCATCAGCCCCAGCATTTT; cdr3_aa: CASSLDFHQPQHF
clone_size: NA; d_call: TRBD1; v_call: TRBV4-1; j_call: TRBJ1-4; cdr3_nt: TGCGCCAGCAGCCTCGGACAGGGTACGGAAAAACTGTTTTTT; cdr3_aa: CASSLGQGTEKLFF
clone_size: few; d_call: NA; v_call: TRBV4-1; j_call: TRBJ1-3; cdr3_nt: TGCGCCAGCAGCCACCCCAACGACGTCTACTCTGGAAACACCATATATTTT; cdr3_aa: CASSHPNDVYSGNTIYF
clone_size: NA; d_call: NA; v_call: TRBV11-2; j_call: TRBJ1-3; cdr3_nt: TGTGCCAGCAGCTTAGCTCCGGCAGGAGGCTCTGGAAACACCATATATTTT; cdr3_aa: CASSLAPAGGSGNTIYF
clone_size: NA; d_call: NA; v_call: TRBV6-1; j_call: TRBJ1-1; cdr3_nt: TGTGCCAGCAAAGGCGGCACTGAAGCTTTCTTT; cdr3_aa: CASKGGTEAFF
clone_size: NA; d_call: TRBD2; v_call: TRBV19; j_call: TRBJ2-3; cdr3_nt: TGTGCCAGTAACCCGGGACTAGCGGGAGGCGACACAGATACGCAGTATTTT; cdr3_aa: CASNPGLAGGDTDTQYF
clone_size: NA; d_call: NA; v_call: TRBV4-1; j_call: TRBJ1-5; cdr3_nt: TGCGCCAGCAGCCAAGATAAGGGTCAGCCCCAGCATTTT; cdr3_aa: CASSQDKGQPQHF
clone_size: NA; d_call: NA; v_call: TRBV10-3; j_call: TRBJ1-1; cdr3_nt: TGTGCCATCAGTGAGTCGGACGGTTCTCAGGGGAACACTGAAGCTTTCTTT; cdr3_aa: CAISESDGSQGNTEAFF
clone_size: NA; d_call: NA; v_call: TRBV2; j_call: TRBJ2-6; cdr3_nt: TGTGCCAGCATGCGAATGGCCAACGTCCTGACTTTC; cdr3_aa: CASMRMANVLTF
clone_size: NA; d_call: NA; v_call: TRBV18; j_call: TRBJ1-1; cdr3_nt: TGTGCCAGCTCCGAGCGTCGGGTGGGAACTGAAGCTTTCTTT; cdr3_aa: CASSERRVGTEAFF
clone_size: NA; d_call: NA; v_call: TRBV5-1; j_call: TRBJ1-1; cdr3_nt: TGCGCCAGCAGTAAGGACGGAGTGGGGAACACTGAAGCTTTCTTT; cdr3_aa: CASSKDGVGNTEAFF
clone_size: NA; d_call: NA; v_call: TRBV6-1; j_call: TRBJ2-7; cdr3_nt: TGTGCCAGCAGTGCTCCCTACGAGCAGTACTTC; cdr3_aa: CASSAPYEQYF
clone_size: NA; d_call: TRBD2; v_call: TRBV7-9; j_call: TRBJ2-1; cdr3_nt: TGTGCCACGACGCGGACTAGCGGGAGGGCCATAGTTGAGCAGTTCTTC; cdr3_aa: CATTRTSGRAIVEQFF
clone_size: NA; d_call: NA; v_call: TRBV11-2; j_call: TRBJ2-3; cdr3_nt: TGTGCCAGCAGCCCTCCCGCGGGGTTAGGGCAGTATTTT; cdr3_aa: CASSPPAGLGQYF
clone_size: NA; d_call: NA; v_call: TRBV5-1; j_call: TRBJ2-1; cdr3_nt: TGCGCCAGCAGCTTGTTCGGGCAGGGGTACAATGAGCAGTTCTTC; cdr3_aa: CASSLFGQGYNEQFF
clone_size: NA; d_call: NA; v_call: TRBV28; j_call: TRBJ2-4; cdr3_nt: TGTGCCAGCACCCGCCGGGACTCGGACATTCAGTACTTC; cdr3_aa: CASTRRDSDIQYF
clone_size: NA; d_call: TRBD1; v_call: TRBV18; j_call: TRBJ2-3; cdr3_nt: TGTGCCAGCTCACGAAGGGACAGGGGTTTCACAGATACGCAGTATTTT; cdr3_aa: CASSRRDRGFTDTQYF
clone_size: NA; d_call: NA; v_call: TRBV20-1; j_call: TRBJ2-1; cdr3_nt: TGCAGTGCCGACGGCTACAATGAGCAGTTCTTC; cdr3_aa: CSADGYNEQFF
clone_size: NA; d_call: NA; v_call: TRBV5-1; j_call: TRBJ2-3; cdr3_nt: TGCGCCAGCAGCTTGGTGCGGAGATACACAGATACGCAGTATTTT; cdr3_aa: CASSLVRRYTDTQYF
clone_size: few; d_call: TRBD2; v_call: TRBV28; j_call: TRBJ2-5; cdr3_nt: TGTGCCAGCAGTTTACACGTGGCGGGAGCAGGTGAGACCCAGTACTTC; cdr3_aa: CASSLHVAGAGETQYF
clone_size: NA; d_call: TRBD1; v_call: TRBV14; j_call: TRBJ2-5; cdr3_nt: TGTGCCAGCCTACAGGGGGCAGGGGAGACCCAGTACTTC; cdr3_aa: CASLQGAGETQYF
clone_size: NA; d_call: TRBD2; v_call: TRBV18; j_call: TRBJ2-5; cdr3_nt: TGTGCCAGCTCGCCTCCCGGGACTAGCGGGAAAGAGACCCAGTACTTC; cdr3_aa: CASSPPGTSGKETQYF
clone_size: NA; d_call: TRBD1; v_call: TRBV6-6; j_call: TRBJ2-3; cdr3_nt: TGTGCCAGCAGTAAAGGGACAGGGGGTCGCACAGATACGCAGTATTTT; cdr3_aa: CASSKGTGGRTDTQYF